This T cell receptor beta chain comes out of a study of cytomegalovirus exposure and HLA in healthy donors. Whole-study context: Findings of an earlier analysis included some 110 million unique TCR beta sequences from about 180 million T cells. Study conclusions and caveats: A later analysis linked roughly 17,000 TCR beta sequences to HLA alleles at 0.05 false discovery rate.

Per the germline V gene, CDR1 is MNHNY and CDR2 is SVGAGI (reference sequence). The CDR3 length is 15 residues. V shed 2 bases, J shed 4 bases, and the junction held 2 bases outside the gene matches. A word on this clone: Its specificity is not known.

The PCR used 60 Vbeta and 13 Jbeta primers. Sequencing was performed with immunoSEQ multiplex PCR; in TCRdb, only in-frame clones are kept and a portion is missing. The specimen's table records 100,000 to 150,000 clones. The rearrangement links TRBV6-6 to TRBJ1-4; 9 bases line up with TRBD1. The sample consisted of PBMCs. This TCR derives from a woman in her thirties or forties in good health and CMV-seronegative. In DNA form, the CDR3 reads TGTGCCAGCAGTTACGTGGGACAGGGTAATGAAAAACTGTTTTTT. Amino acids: CASSYVGQGNEKLFF.